This is a list of T cell receptor beta chains from one sample in a study of cytotoxic CD8 clonotypes in ibrutinib-treated CLL. Sequenced by immunoSEQ multiplex PCR; TCRdb stores in-frame clones only, minus some. Of approximately 340,000 clones in the sample, 67% were seen once. The sequencing used PBMCs, collected after 36 months of ibrutinib treatment. The receptors were gathered from a human donor with chronic lymphocytic leukemia. CDR3s include the opening cysteine and the closing phenylalanine or tryptophan. A D gene is named only where the DNA matches it firmly. Rows give clone size only sometimes, using once, few, many, or a class for an expanded clone.

>TRBV5-1|NA|12|TRBD1|TRBJ2-3
CAGDRVPDTQYF
TGCGCCGGAGACAGGGTGCCAGATACGCAGTATTTT
>TRBV27|NA|15|TRBD2|TRBJ2-7
CASSLLAARVYEQYF
TGTGCCAGCAGCTTACTAGCGGCGCGGGTCTACGAGCAGTACTTC
>TRBV19|few|15|TRBD1|TRBJ1-5
CASSTPWTGNQPQHF
TGTGCCAGTAGTACCCCGTGGACAGGGAATCAGCCCCAGCATTTT
>TRBV4-1|NA|15|TRBD1|TRBJ1-6
CASSQGNRGNSPLHF
TGCGCCAGCAGCCAAGGAAACAGGGGCAATTCACCCCTCCACTTT
>TRBV7-2|NA|14|NA|TRBJ2-3
CASSPLSYTDTQYF
TGTGCCAGCAGCCCCCTGAGTTACACAGATACGCAGTATTTT
>TRBV6-5|NA|15|NA|TRBJ1-1
CASSYLPGPVTEAFF
TGTGCCAGCAGTTACCTACCTGGCCCAGTCACTGAAGCTTTCTTT
>TRBV5-1|NA|15|TRBD1|TRBJ1-1
CASSEGTGGPLEAFF
TGCGCCAGCAGCGAGGGGACAGGCGGCCCCCTCGAAGCTTTCTTT
>TRBV4-1|NA|18|TRBD1|TRBJ2-7
CASSHLSGRGQGDYEQYF
TGCGCCAGCAGCCACCTCTCTGGGAGGGGACAGGGGGACTACGAGCAGTACTTC
>TRBV28|few|15|TRBD1|TRBJ2-5
CASRSSGTGEETQYF
TGTGCCAGCAGATCCTCCGGGACAGGGGAGGAGACCCAGTACTTC
>TRBV27|NA|14|NA|TRBJ1-5
CASSPRGSYQPQHF
TGTGCCAGCAGTCCCCGGGGCAGCTATCAGCCCCAGCATTTT